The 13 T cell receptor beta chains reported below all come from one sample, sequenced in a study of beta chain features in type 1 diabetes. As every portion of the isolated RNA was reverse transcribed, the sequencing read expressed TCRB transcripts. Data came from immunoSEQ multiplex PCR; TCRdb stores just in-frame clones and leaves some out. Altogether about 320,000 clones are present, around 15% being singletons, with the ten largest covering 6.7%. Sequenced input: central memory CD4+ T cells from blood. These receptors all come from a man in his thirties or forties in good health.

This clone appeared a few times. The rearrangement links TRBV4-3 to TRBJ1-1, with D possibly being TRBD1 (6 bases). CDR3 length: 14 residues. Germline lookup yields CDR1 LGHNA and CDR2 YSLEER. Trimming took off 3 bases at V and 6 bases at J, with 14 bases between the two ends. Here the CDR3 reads CASSHPGQSAEAFF. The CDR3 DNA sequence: TGCGCCAGCAGCCATCCCGGACAGTCCGCTGAAGCTTTCTTT.

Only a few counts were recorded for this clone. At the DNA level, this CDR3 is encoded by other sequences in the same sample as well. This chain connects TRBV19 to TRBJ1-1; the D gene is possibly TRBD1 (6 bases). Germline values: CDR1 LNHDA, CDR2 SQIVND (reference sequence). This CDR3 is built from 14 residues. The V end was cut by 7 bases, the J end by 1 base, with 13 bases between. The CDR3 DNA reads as TGTGCCAGTACCCAGGGGTGGGGGAACACTGAAGCTTTCTTT. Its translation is CASTQGWGNTEAFF.

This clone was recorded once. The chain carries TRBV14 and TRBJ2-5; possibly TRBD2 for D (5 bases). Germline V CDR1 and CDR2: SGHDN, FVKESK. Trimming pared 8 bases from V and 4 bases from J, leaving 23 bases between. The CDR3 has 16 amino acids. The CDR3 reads CASSPSQQPRGETQYF. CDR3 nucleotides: TGTGCCAGCTCACCGTCGCAACAGCCCCGGGGAGAGACCCAGTACTTC.

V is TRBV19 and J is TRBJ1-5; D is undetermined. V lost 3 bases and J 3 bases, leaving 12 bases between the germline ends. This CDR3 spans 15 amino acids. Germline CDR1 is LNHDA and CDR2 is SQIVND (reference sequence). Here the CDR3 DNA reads TGTGCCAGTAGTATCGGGCAAATACCCAATCAGCCCCAGCATTTT. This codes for CASSIGQIPNQPQHF.

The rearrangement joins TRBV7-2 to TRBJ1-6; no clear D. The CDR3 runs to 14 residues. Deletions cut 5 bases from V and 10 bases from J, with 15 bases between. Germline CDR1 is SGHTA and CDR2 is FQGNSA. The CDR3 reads CASSALVEGSPLHF. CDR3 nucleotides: TGTGCCAGCAGCGCTCTCGTCGAGGGATCACCCCTCCACTTT.

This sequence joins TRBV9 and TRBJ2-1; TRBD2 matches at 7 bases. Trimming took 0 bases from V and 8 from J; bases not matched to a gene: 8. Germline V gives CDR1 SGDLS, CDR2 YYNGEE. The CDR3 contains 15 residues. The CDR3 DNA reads TGTGCCAGCAGCGTAGGTTCTAGCGGACGGGATGAGCAGTTCTTC. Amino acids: CASSVGSSGRDEQFF.

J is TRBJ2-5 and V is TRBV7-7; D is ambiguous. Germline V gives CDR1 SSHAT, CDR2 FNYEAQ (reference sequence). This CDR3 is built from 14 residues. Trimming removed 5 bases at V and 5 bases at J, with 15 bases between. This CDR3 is CASSQRPSRETQYF. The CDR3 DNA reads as TGTGCCAGCAGCCAACGCCCGTCTCGGGAGACCCAGTACTTC.

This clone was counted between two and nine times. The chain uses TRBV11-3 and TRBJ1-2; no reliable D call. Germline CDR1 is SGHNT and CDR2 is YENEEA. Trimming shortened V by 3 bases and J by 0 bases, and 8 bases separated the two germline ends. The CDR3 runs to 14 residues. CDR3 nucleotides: TGTGCCAGCAGCTTTGGCAGAACTAACTATGGCTACACCTTC. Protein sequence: CASSFGRTNYGYTF.

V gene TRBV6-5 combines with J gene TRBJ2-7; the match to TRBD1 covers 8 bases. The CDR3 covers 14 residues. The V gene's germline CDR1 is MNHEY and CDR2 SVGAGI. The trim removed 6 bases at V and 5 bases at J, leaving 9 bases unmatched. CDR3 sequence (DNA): TGTGCCAGCAGGGCGGGACAGGCGACCAACGAGCAGTACTTC. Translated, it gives CASRAGQATNEQYF.

The CDR3 DNA reads as TGTGCCAGCAATGACGTCGGAAACTATGGCTACACCTTC. Translated, it gives CASNDVGNYGYTF. The chain employs TRBV2 and TRBJ1-2; no definite D call. The CDR3 is 13 residues long. CDR1 and CDR2 from the germline V gene are SNHLY and FYNNEI. Trimming stripped 7 bases from V and 2 bases from J, with 11 bases between.

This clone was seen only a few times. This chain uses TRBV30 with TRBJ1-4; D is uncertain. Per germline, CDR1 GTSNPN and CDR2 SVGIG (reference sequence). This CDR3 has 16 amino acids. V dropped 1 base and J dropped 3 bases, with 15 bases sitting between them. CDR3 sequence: CAWSELQGIPNEKLFF. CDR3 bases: TGTGCCTGGAGTGAACTACAAGGAATTCCTAATGAAAAACTGTTTTTT.

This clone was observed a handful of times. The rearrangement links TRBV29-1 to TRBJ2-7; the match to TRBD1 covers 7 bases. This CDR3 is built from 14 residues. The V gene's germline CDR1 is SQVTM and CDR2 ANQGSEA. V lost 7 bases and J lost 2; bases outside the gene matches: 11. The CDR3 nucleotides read TGCAGCGCCTGGGGGACAGCCCCTGCCTACGAGCAGTACTTC. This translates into CSAWGTAPAYEQYF.

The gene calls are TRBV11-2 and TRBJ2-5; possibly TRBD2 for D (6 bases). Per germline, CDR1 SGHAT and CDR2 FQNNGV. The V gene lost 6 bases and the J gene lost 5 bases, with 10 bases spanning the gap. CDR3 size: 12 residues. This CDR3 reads CASSGGSETQYF. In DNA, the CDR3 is TGTGCCAGCAGTGGAGGGTCGGAGACCCAGTACTTC.